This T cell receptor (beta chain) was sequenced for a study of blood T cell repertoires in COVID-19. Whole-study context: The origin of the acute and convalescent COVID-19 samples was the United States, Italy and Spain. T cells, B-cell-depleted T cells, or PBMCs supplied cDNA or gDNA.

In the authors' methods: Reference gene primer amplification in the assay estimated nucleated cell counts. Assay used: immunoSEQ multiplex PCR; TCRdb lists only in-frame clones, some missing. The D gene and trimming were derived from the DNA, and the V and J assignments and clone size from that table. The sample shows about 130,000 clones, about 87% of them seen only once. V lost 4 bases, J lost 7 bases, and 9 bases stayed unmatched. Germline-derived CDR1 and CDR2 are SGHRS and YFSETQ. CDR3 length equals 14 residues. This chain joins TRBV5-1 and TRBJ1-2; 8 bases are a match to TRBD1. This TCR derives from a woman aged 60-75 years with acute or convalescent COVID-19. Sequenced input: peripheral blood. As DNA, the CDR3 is TGCGCCAGCAGCCCGGACAGGGAGAGGGGTGGCTACACCTTC. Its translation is CASSPDRERGGYTF.